One sample yielded the 16 T cell receptor beta chains listed below, sequenced in a study of T cell changes during pregnancy in multiple sclerosis. Method: immunoSEQ multiplex PCR; TCRdb's copy keeps in-frame clones and lacks some. This sample has tens of thousands of clones; about 91% occur once, and the top ten carry 0.9% to 0.95%. Material: peripheral blood, obtained before pregnancy. These receptors all stem from a female donor with multiple sclerosis, enrolled in a pregnancy study.

The chain has TRBV7-6 and TRBJ2-2, with 7 bases that match TRBD1. Germline CDR1 is SGHVS and CDR2 is FNYEAQ. This CDR3 comprises 15 residues. Losses at the gene ends were 2 bases for V and 4 bases for J; bases not matched to a gene: 4. The chain's CDR3 is CASSLMTGSTGELFF. CDR3 nucleotide sequence: TGTGCCAGCAGCTTAATGACAGGGAGCACCGGGGAGCTGTTTTTT.

This chain's CDR3 is CASSVGLAGLQDTQYF. CDR3 nucleotides: TGTGCCAGCAGCGTAGGGCTAGCGGGGCTACAAGATACGCAGTATTTT. The J gene is TRBJ2-3, the V gene TRBV9; the match to TRBD2 covers 9 bases. The CDR3 loop spans 16 amino acids. Germline trimming cut 0 bases from V and 5 bases from J; bases unmatched to any gene: 7. In germline, CDR1 is SGDLS, CDR2 YYNGEE. Full variable domain (missing parts from reference TRBV9 and TRBJ2-3): DSGVTQTPKHLITATGQRVTLRCSPRSGDLSVYWYQQSLDQGLQFLIQYYNGEERAKGNILERFSAQQFPDLHSELNLSSLELGDSALYFCASSVGLAGLQDTQYFGPGTRLTVL.

There are a few counts of this clone. CDR3 in amino acids: CASRLAGGPYNEQFF. As DNA, the CDR3 is TGTGCCAGCAGACTAGCGGGAGGGCCTTACAATGAGCAGTTCTTC. The V gene is TRBV6-5, the J gene TRBJ2-1; TRBD2 aligns across 13 bases. The CDR3 extends over 15 amino acids. Trimming removed 6 bases from V and 4 bases from J; junction bases left unmatched: 3. Germline V CDR1 and CDR2: MNHEY, SVGAGI.

The chain has TRBV14 and TRBJ2-2, with 14 bases fitting TRBD2. Germline V gene sequence: CDR1 SGHDN, CDR2 FVKESK. Germline trimming cut 0 bases from V and 0 bases from J; bases unmatched to any gene: 6. The CDR3 spans 20 residues. The CDR3: CASSQDWTSGRTPNTGELFF. The CDR3 DNA is TGTGCCAGCAGCCAAGATTGGACTAGCGGGAGGACCCCGAACACCGGGGAGCTGTTTTTT.

The chain joins TRBV6-1 to TRBJ2-3; D gene uncertain. The ends were cut back, 4 bases at V and 2 bases at J, with 13 bases in the middle. Per the germline V gene, CDR1 is MNHNS and CDR2 is SASEGT. This CDR3 comprises 15 residues. This CDR3 reads CASSVLSSITDTQYF. For the CDR3, the DNA is TGTGCCAGCAGTGTACTCTCATCTATCACAGATACGCAGTATTTT.

The chain has TRBV7-6 and TRBJ1-4; D is uncertain. Germline CDR1 reads SGHVS; CDR2 reads FNYEAQ. The CDR3 runs 12 residues. The CDR3 bases are TGTGCGGTGGGAGCTAAGTATGAAAAACTGTTTTTT. This translates into CAVGAKYEKLFF.

The rearrangement joins TRBV27 to TRBJ2-7; D might be TRBD1 (6 bases). The CDR3 is 13 residues long. Trimming took 6 bases from V and 2 from J, leaving 11 bases between them. Germline V CDR1 and CDR2: MNHEY, SMNVEV (reference sequence). CDR3 amino acids: CASRLQGTYEQYF. The DNA of the CDR3 is TGTGCCAGCAGACTCCAGGGGACCTACGAGCAGTACTTC.

This clone has a handful of counts. V usage is TRBV19 and J usage is TRBJ2-3, with 12 bases identical to TRBD2. This CDR3 has 18 residues. V dropped 2 bases and J dropped 1; count of bases not matched to a gene: 7. Germline V gene sequence: CDR1 LNHDA, CDR2 SQIVND (reference sequence). The CDR3 region is CASSIMASGGAGTDTQYF. The CDR3 nucleotides are TGTGCCAGTAGTATAATGGCTAGCGGGGGGGCAGGCACAGATACGCAGTATTTT.

V gene TRBV21-1 combines with J gene TRBJ1-2; the table's D call, TRBD1, was not checked against the DNA. TRBV21-1 is tagged as a pseudogene. The CDR3 extends over 14 amino acids. DNA for the CDR3: TGTGCCAGCAGCAAACGGCAGGGGGACTATGGCTACACCTTC. Its translation: CASSKRQGDYGYTF.

The chain recombines TRBV5-4 with TRBJ2-1, with 12 bases lining up with TRBD2. Germline CDR1 reads SGHNT; CDR2 reads YYREEE (reference sequence). CDR3 length: 15 residues. The V gene end was trimmed by 4 bases and the J gene end by 3 bases; junction bases not matched to a gene: 2. The CDR3: CASSTSGGFYNEQFF. CDR3 nucleotides: TGTGCCAGCAGCACTAGCGGGGGGTTCTACAATGAGCAGTTCTTC.

The chain employs TRBV7-8 and TRBJ2-7; 11 bases line up with TRBD1. The ends lost 5 bases at V and 1 base at J; junction bases unmatched: 7. This CDR3 has 16 amino acids. Germline-derived CDR1 and CDR2 are SGHVS and FQNEAQ. In nucleotides, the CDR3 is TGTGCCAGCAGCGGAGGACAGGGGGCATGGTCCTACGAGCAGTACTTC. Translating it yields CASSGGQGAWSYEQYF.

The chain carries TRBV20-1 and TRBJ2-7; no clear D. Germline lookup yields CDR1 DFQATT and CDR2 SNEGSKA (reference sequence). Trimming removed 7 bases at V and 3 bases at J, with 10 bases between. The CDR3 loop spans 11 amino acids. CDR3 residues: CSERGGYEQYF. The CDR3 DNA is TGCAGTGAGCGTGGCGGCTACGAGCAGTACTTC.

The chain employs TRBV27 and TRBJ1-5; TRBD1 matches at 7 bases. The length of the CDR3 is 15 residues. Germline V gene data show CDR1 as MNHEY and CDR2 as SMNVEV (reference sequence). The V and J ends lost 2 bases and 4 bases, in that order; junction bases with no gene match: 5. The CDR3 reads CASSLRRDRNQPQHF. CDR3 sequence (DNA): TGTGCCAGCAGTTTAAGGAGGGACAGAAATCAGCCCCAGCATTTT.

The V gene is TRBV11-2, the J gene TRBJ2-2, with D unclear. The V end was cut by 3 bases, the J end by 3 bases, with 8 bases between. Looked up from germline, CDR1 is SGHAT and CDR2 is FQNNGV. The CDR3 consists of 14 residues. CDR3 bases: TGTGCCAGCAGCTTTTTAGTGGACACCGGGGAGCTGTTTTTT. Encoded protein: CASSFLVDTGELFF.

The chain has TRBV11-2 and TRBJ2-7; 7 nucleotides align to TRBD2. J gave up 1 base and V 1 base, and 7 bases lay outside the gene matches. This CDR3 region has 16 residues. CDR1 is SGHAT, CDR2 FQNNGV, per germline. Written as DNA, the CDR3 is TGTGCCAGCAGCTTAGTTCTGCGGGGGTCGTCCTACGAGCAGTACTTC. This sequence encodes CASSLVLRGSSYEQYF.

CDR3 nucleotides: TGTGCCAGCAGTCACAGGGCCACCTACGAGCAGTACTTC. This encodes CASSHRATYEQYF. The V gene is TRBV27, the J gene TRBJ2-7; D perhaps matches TRBD1 (6 bases). Germline assignment: CDR1 MNHEY and CDR2 SMNVEV (reference sequence). The V end was cut by 5 bases, the J end by 2 bases, with 10 bases between. The length of the CDR3 is 13 residues.